The entry below gives a single T cell receptor (beta chain) sequence along with its context. This sample is drawn from a study of cytotoxic CD8 clonotypes in ibrutinib-treated CLL. The CDR3 covers 15 residues. V trimming: 4 bases; J trimming: 6 bases; junction bases outside the gene matches: 4. CDR1 and CDR2 from the germline V gene are KGHSH and LQKENI. This table comes from immunoSEQ multiplex PCR, and its TCRdb copy is limited to in-frame clones, with some not included. In the table there are under 200,000 clones, roughly four fifths of which are singletons. J is TRBJ2-3 and V is TRBV18; 13 bases map to TRBD2. The material sequenced was PBMCs, taken after 24 months of ibrutinib treatment. The TCR originated in a human donor with chronic lymphocytic leukemia. This chain's CDR3 is CASSRTSGSGDTQYF. The CDR3 coding sequence is TGTGCCAGCTCACGGACTAGCGGGAGCGGTGATACGCAGTATTTT.